This T cell receptor beta chain was recorded in a study of naive CD8 T cells in extremely preterm neonates. Findings and caveats of the study: Preterm neonates shared more CDR3 nucleotide sequences (roughly 2.7%) than older groups. Compared with older groups, preterm CDR3s were shorter, with fewer N additions and less trimming. Preterm samples differed in productive template counts; sample size was small. Compared with all age groups, preterm neonates showed less repertoire richness.

As concerns this clone: Its antigen is unidentified.

Samples were taken at extremely preterm deliveries at roughly 22-28 weeks of gestation. The CDR3 loop spans 13 amino acids. Trimming cost V 2 bases and J 3 bases, with 7 bases left between them. Looked up from germline, CDR1 is MNHEY and CDR2 is SMNVEV (reference sequence). The protocol was immunoSEQ multiplex PCR, while the TCRdb copy is restricted to in-frame clones and leaves out a portion. The table includes 25,000 or so clones, around 89% detected once. The chain is built from TRBV27 and TRBJ1-2, with D perhaps matching TRBD1 (5 bases). This receptor was obtained from a boy who was born preterm. Source material: naive CD8+ T cells from cord blood. CDR3 residues: CASSLTGHYGYTF. The CDR3 nucleotides are TGTGCCAGCAGTTTAACGGGACACTATGGCTACACCTTC.